These 17 T cell receptor beta chains came from one sample sequenced in a study of T cell repertoires in cytomegalovirus infection. For these receptors, no antigen is known. TCRdb passed the reads through MiXCR, listing each CDR3 protein once. The table includes fewer than 1,000,000 distinct CDR3 sequences, approximately 31% detected once. The sequences come from cultured CD8+ T cells from PBMCs, collected from culture after CMV antigen stimulation. These receptors were obtained from a human donor in good health (CMV status not recorded). Some clones in this sample may be carry-over from other donors' samples.

The chain couples TRBV7-8 to TRBJ2-7, with 9 bases matching TRBD1. V lost 1 base to trimming and J lost 3 bases; unmatched junction nucleotides: 4. CDR3 length equals 15 residues. CDR1 and CDR2 (germline): SGHVS, FQNEAQ. The DNA of the CDR3 is TGTGCCAGCAGCTTAGGGGGACAGGGCGTCTACGAGCAGTACGTC. Translating gives CASSLGGQGVYEQYV.

At least ten counts were recorded for this clonotype. The J gene is TRBJ2-5, the V gene TRBV7-2; 7 bases fit TRBD1. The CDR3 consists of 17 residues. The germline V gene encodes CDR1 SGHTA and CDR2 FQGNSA. V was clipped by 4 bases and J by 5 bases; unmatched bases: 16. CDR3 sequence: CASSSPTGPNLLETQYF. Here the CDR3 DNA reads TGTGCCAGCAGCTCCCCGACAGGGCCCAACCTGTTGGAGACCCAGTACTTC.

This clonotype was seen a few times. The chain couples TRBV12-3 or TRBV12-4 to TRBJ1-2; D perhaps matches TRBD1 (5 bases). V gave up 4 bases and J gave up 4 bases, with 16 bases separating them. The CDR3 is 15 residues long. CDR3 in amino acids: CASSSTQGASYGYTF. CDR3 coding DNA: TGTGCCAGCAGTTCGACACAAGGGGCTTCCTATGGCTACACCTTC.

The chain uses TRBV7-4 and TRBJ2-3; the match to TRBD2 covers 9 bases. This CDR3 has 14 residues. J lost 4 bases, V lost 8 bases, and 7 bases had no gene match. Germline V lookup: CDR1 SGHVT, CDR2 SQSDAQ. The CDR3 DNA is TGTGCCAGCGGTCTAGCGGGGCGGGCAGATACGCAGTATTTT. Protein: CASGLAGRADTQYF. The variable domain in full, completed from reference TRBV7-4 and TRBJ2-3, reads GAGVSQSPRYKVAKRGRDVALRCDSISGHVTLYWYRQTLGQGSEVLTYSQSDAQRDKSGRPSGRFSAERPERSVSTLKIQRTEQGDSAVYLCASGLAGRADTQYFGPGTRLTVL.

This clonotype was detected many times. The rearrangement joins TRBV12-3 or TRBV12-4 to TRBJ2-3; D not resolved. The V end was cut by 7 bases, the J end by 5 bases, with 16 bases between. The CDR3 consists of 14 residues. The DNA of the CDR3 is TGTGCCAGCACCCAAAGCGCGGCCGGAGATACGCAGTATTTT. Translation gives CASTQSAAGDTQYF.

This clonotype was picked up many times. The chain couples TRBV7-9 to TRBJ2-7; 7 bases line up with TRBD2. CDR3 size: 15 residues. Germline V gives CDR1 SEHNR, CDR2 FQNEAQ (reference sequence). Unmatched junction bases numbered 8, after V lost 2 bases and J lost 4 bases. For the CDR3, the DNA is TGTGCCAGCAGCTTAACTCGGAGCGGGGCATACGAGCAGTACTTC. This translates into CASSLTRSGAYEQYF.

The chain uses TRBV20-1 and TRBJ1-1; a weak D match, TRBD1 (6 bases). The CDR3 runs to 13 residues. Looked up from germline, CDR1 is DFQATT and CDR2 is SNEGSKA (reference sequence). Trimming removed 0 bases at V and 6 bases at J, with 11 bases between. As DNA, the CDR3 is TGCAGTGCTAGAGATCAGGGGCGGGCTGAAGCTTTCTTT. It codes for CSARDQGRAEAFF.

This clonotype was found a few times. This sequence joins TRBV11-2 and TRBJ2-1; possibly TRBD2 for D (6 bases). This CDR3 is 15 amino acids long. CDR1 and CDR2 from the germline V gene are SGHAT and FQNNGV. V lost 5 bases and J 0 bases, leaving 11 bases between the germline ends. CDR3 nucleotides: TGTGCCAGCAGCCGGGACTTGAGCTCCTACAATGAGCAGTTCTTC. Its protein is CASSRDLSSYNEQFF.

The J gene is TRBJ2-1, the V gene TRBV7-6; TRBD2 aligns across 8 bases. The junction had 7 bases not matched to a gene; V was cut back by 2 bases and J by 7 bases. The CDR3 runs 15 residues. The germline CDR1 and CDR2 sequences are SGHVS and FNYEAQ. As DNA, the CDR3 is TGTGCCAGCAGCTTAACGGGGGGGCCTTGGAATGAGCAGTTCTTC. It encodes CASSLTGGPWNEQFF.

This clonotype was seen many times. The rearrangement uses TRBV12-5 and TRBJ1-2; the match to TRBD1 covers 7 bases. J gave up 3 bases and V 1 base, and 5 bases lay outside the gene matches. Germline V gives CDR1 LGHNT, CDR2 FRNRAP. The CDR3 has 15 amino acids. CDR3 loop: CASGLGRQGYYGYTF. The CDR3, as DNA: TGTGCTAGTGGTTTGGGAAGACAGGGATACTATGGCTACACCTTC. Combining the CDR3 with reference TRBV12-5 and TRBJ1-2 gives the whole variable domain DARVTQTPRHKVTEMGQEVTMRCQPILGHNTVFWYRQTMMQGLELLAYFRNRAPLDDSGMPKDRFSAEMPDATLATLKIQPSEPRDSAVYFCASGLGRQGYYGYTFGSGTRLTVV.

This clonotype has ten or more counts. The chain carries TRBV10-2 and TRBJ2-7; 8 bases map to TRBD1. From germline, CDR1 is WSHSY and CDR2 SAAADI. Germline trimming cut 6 bases from V and 4 bases from J; bases unmatched to any gene: 5. The CDR3 is 13 amino acids. For the CDR3, the DNA is TGCGCCAGCAGCGGGACAGGCGGATACGAGCAGTACTTC. This gives the protein CASSGTGGYEQYF.

This chain connects TRBV6-2 or TRBV6-3 to TRBJ2-1, with TRBD2 identical over 9 bases. Germline values: CDR1 MNHEY, CDR2 SVGEGT. The ends lost 0 bases at V and 1 base at J; junction bases unmatched: 16. CDR3 length: 21 amino acids. The CDR3 bases are TGTGCCAGCAGTTACTCGATTAGCATGGCGGGGGGGCAGGGGTCCTACAATGAGCAGTTCTTC. This translates into CASSYSISMAGGQGSYNEQFF.

The chain uses TRBV7-9 and TRBJ2-5; TRBD1 matches at 12 bases. The CDR3 consists of 17 residues. Germline lookup yields CDR1 SEHNR and CDR2 FQNEAQ (reference sequence). After removal of 4 bases from V and 4 bases from J, the junction contained 10 bases not matched to a gene. The CDR3 sequence is CASSSSWGQGARETQYF. CDR3 sequence (DNA): TGTGCCAGCAGCTCGTCGTGGGGACAGGGGGCAAGAGAGACCCAGTACTTC.

This clonotype has only one observation. This sequence joins TRBV9 and TRBJ2-5; 8 bases match TRBD1. The V segment lost 3 bases and the J segment 3 bases; nucleotides outside the gene matches: 7. The CDR3 totals 15 residues. Germline V gene data show CDR1 as SGDLS and CDR2 as YYNGEE. The CDR3 region has the DNA TGTGCCAGCAGCGCCCTCGGACAGGGAAAAGAGACCCAGTACTTC. Translating it yields CASSALGQGKETQYF. Filled out from reference TRBV9 and TRBJ2-5, the complete variable domain reads DSGVTQTPKHLITATGQRVTLRCSPRSGDLSVYWYQQSLDQGLQFLIQYYNGEERAKGNILERFSAQQFPDLHSELNLSSLELGDSALYFCASSALGQGKETQYFGPGTRLLVL.

The chain joins TRBV12-3 or TRBV12-4 to TRBJ1-2; D is unclear. This CDR3 is 15 amino acids long. V lost 5 bases to trimming and J lost 3 bases, with 16 bases between them. The CDR3 here is CASSIGPRAHYGYTF. The DNA of the CDR3 is TGTGCCAGCAGTATCGGACCCCGGGCACACTATGGCTACACCTTC.

The V and J genes are TRBV20-1 and TRBJ2-3, with 12 bases that match TRBD2. Germline CDR1 and CDR2: DFQATT and SNEGSKA (reference sequence). There are 18 residues in the CDR3. Trimming removed 6 bases from V and 2 bases from J; junction bases left unmatched: 15. Here the CDR3 DNA reads TGCAGTGCAGCTCCCCTAGCGGGGGGGGCCCCCGCCACAGATACGCAGTATTTT. Translated, it gives CSAAPLAGGAPATDTQYF.

V is TRBV5-8 and J is TRBJ2-1; tentatively, D is TRBD2 (6 bases). V dropped 0 bases and J dropped 9 bases, with 13 bases sitting between them. The CDR3 spans 14 residues. CDR1 SGHTS and CDR2 YDEGEE come from the germline V gene. Here the CDR3 reads CASSLGAGRSEQFF. The CDR3 nucleotides read TGTGCCAGCAGCTTGGGGGCAGGGAGGAGTGAGCAGTTCTTC.